This record concerns one T cell receptor (beta chain) sequence. Antigen specificity is unknown. This specimen belongs to a study of T cells in Graves' hyperthyroidism and ophthalmopathy. General study findings and limits: A 13 V-J model separated ophthalmopathy from stable hyperthyroidism.

CDR1 SGHVS and CDR2 FNYEAQ come from the germline V gene. There are 15 residues in the CDR3. V was clipped by 4 bases and J by 1 base; unmatched bases: 2. RNA transcripts yielded amplified TCR beta CDR3 regions. RT-PCR in the first round (using the HTBI primer set) targeted the TCR CDR3. From the multiplex PCR reads, TCRdb called clonotypes with MiXCR, one entry per CDR3 protein. The sample includes 110,000 to 150,000 distinct CDR3 sequences, approximately 20% seen only once; the top ten take more than 65%. Disease duration under 2 months; hyperthyroidism patients were aged 18 to 65. This clonotype was sampled from a woman aged 50 to 65 with Graves' hyperthyroidism that later progressed to Graves' ophthalmopathy. V and J are TRBV7-6 and TRBJ2-2; 8 bases map to TRBD1. Sequenced material: blood. The CDR3: CASSSGTGNTGELFF. The CDR3 DNA is TGTGCCAGCAGCTCCGGGACAGGGAACACCGGGGAGCTGTTTTTT.